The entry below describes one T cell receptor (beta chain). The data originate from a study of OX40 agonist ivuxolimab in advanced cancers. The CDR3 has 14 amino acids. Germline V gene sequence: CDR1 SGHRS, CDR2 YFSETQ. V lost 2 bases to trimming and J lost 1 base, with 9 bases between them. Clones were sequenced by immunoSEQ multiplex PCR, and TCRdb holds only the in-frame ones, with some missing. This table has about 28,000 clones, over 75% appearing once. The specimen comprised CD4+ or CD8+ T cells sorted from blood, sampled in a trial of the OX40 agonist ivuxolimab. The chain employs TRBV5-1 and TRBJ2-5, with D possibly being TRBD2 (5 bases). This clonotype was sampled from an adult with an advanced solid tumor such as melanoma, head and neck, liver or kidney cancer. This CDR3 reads CASSFTGFQETQYF. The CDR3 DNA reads TGCGCCAGCAGCTTTACGGGGTTCCAAGAGACCCAGTACTTC. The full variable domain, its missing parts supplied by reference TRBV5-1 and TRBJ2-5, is KAGVTQTPRYLIKTRGQQVTLSCSPISGHRSVSWYQQTPGQGLQFLFEYFSETQRNKGNFPGRFSGRQFSNSRSEMNVSTLELGDSALYLCASSFTGFQETQYFGPGTRLLVL.